Below, 11 T cell receptor beta chains from the same sample are listed, as sequenced in a study of response to subunit inactivated influenza vaccine. TCRdb fed the RT-PCR reads into MiXCR, producing one record per CDR3 protein. The repertoire holds 450,000 to 600,000 distinct CDR3 sequences, 6.5% to 8% seen once, with around 13% in the top ten. Source: PBMCs from blood, taken 23 months after vaccination. The receptors originated from a man between 50 and 75 years old who received an inactivated influenza vaccine.

A few counts support this clonotype. The V and J genes are TRBV5-1 and TRBJ2-2; TRBD1 aligns across 7 bases. Trimming at V came to 0 bases and at J to 3 bases, leaving 14 bases not matched to a gene. CDR3 length: 19 amino acids. Germline V gives CDR1 SGHRS, CDR2 YFSETQ. CDR3 sequence: CASSLVVVRGRVDTGELFF. The CDR3 nucleotides are TGCGCCAGCAGCTTGGTCGTGGTGAGGGGGCGAGTCGACACCGGGGAGCTGTTTTTT.

This clonotype appeared a few times. V is TRBV4-1 and J is TRBJ1-2; 11 bases match TRBD1. The CDR3 extends over 15 amino acids. The germline V gene has CDR1 MGHRA and CDR2 YSYEKL. V shed 0 bases, J shed 7 bases, and the junction held 4 bases outside the gene matches. CDR3 loop: CASSQDRDRGFGYTF. For the CDR3, the DNA is TGCGCCAGCAGCCAAGATAGGGACAGGGGGTTTGGCTACACCTTC.

The chain employs TRBV5-1 and TRBJ2-2; 9 nucleotides line up with TRBD1. The CDR3 loop spans 16 amino acids. Germline trimming cut 4 bases from V and 1 base from J; bases unmatched to any gene: 5. Germline CDR1 SGHRS, CDR2 YFSETQ. CDR3 sequence: CASSLEGQGNTGELFF. The CDR3 bases are TGCGCCAGCAGCCTGGAGGGACAGGGGAACACCGGGGAGCTGTTTTTT.

Only a few counts were recorded for this clonotype. This sequence joins TRBV7-9 and TRBJ1-4; a weak D match, TRBD1 (5 bases). Trimming left V 5 bases short and J 7 bases short, with 14 bases between. The V gene's germline CDR1 is SEHNR and CDR2 FQNEAQ (reference sequence). The CDR3 runs 14 residues. The CDR3 region has the DNA TGTGCCAGCAGCGGGACCGCCCGAGGTGAAAAACTGTTTTTT. This gives the protein CASSGTARGEKLFF.

This clonotype was observed a handful of times. V and J are TRBV20-1 and TRBJ2-7; 7 positions match TRBD1. CDR1 is DFQATT and CDR2 is SNEGSKA in the germline V gene (reference sequence). This CDR3 has 16 residues. V lost 0 bases and J lost 0; bases outside the gene matches: 8. Here the CDR3 DNA reads TGCAGTGCTAGAGATGGTACAGGGGCGCTCTCCTACGAGCAGTACTTC. Translated: CSARDGTGALSYEQYF.

This clonotype was detected only a few times. This chain links TRBV20-1 with TRBJ2-7; perhaps D is TRBD1 or TRBD2 (5 bases each). The CDR3 is 16 residues long. Germline V gene data show CDR1 as DFQATT and CDR2 as SNEGSKA (reference sequence). V dropped 5 bases and J dropped 2 bases, with 22 bases sitting between them. CDR3 in amino acids: CSAFPGDATVTYEQYF. CDR3 nucleotide sequence: TGCAGTGCTTTTCCCGGGGATGCGACAGTTACCTACGAGCAGTACTTC.

The chain combines TRBV7-9 with TRBJ2-7; D is perhaps TRBD1 (6 bases). With 7 bases removed from V and 2 bases from J, the gap between germline ends came to 15 bases. Looked up from germline, CDR1 is SEHNR and CDR2 is FQNEAQ (reference sequence). The CDR3 covers 14 residues. As DNA, the CDR3 is TGTGCCAGCACCCTAGACAGGACGACCTACGAGCAGTACTTC. Its translation: CASTLDRTTYEQYF.

The rearrangement joins TRBV23-1 to TRBJ2-3, with 10 bases aligning to TRBD2. TRBV23-1 is an open reading frame whose function is uncertain. There are 20 residues in the CDR3. The trim removed 0 bases at V and 0 bases at J, leaving 12 bases unmatched. The CDR3 DNA follows: TGCGCCAGCAGTCAATCAAATAGCGGGAGGCCCATCCTTAGCACAGATACGCAGTATTTT. Residues: CASSQSNSGRPILSTDTQYF.

This clonotype was observed a few times. The chain combines TRBV6-1 with TRBJ1-1; unclear D gene. The CDR3 extends over 13 amino acids. Trimming shortened V by 10 bases and J by 1 base, and 13 bases separated the two germline ends. Germline V gene data show CDR1 as MNHNS and CDR2 as SASEGT. The CDR3 loop reads CATRRAGNTEAFF. CDR3 DNA sequence: TGTGCCACGAGGCGGGCGGGGAACACTGAAGCTTTCTTT.

This clonotype has a handful of counts. The gene calls are TRBV20-1 and TRBJ2-3; 7 bases are a match to TRBD2. Unmatched junction bases numbered 10, after V lost 0 bases and J lost 7 bases. Germline lookup yields CDR1 DFQATT and CDR2 SNEGSKA (reference sequence). This CDR3 is 15 amino acids long. The CDR3 DNA follows: TGCAGTGCTAGAGATTGGCGGGAGAATTCATATACGCAGTATTTT. Its protein product is CSARDWRENSYTQYF.

There are many counts of this clonotype. This rearrangement joins TRBV7-2 to TRBJ2-1; TRBD2 matches at 10 bases. Germline values: CDR1 SGHTA, CDR2 FQGNSA. The V segment lost 6 bases and the J segment 5 bases; nucleotides outside the gene matches: 10. The CDR3 has 16 residues. CDR3 coding DNA: TGTGCCAGCAGTTTCCGCTCAGCGGGGGGGAACAATGAGCAGTTCTTC. This encodes CASSFRSAGGNNEQFF.